A selection of T cell receptor beta chains follows, all from one sample in a study of regulatory T cells in long-lasting Graves disease. A single record per CDR3 protein comes from TCRdb applying MiXCR to the multiplex PCR reads. The data contain 700,000 or so distinct CDR3 sequences, about 32% of them seen just once; the ten biggest clones take up 40% to 55%. The sample in question was peripheral blood mononuclear cells (PBMCs), obtained when the disease was refractory, from a patient treated with antithyroid drugs. Receptors were obtained from a female donor with Graves disease. CDR3s include the opening cysteine and the closing phenylalanine or tryptophan. D genes are given only for firm matches. Part of the rows lack a size; the others show once, few, many or a class for expanded clones.

D,J,V,size,CDR3,DNA
TRBD1,TRBJ1-2,TRBV18,few,CASSPLGTGDGYTF,TGTGCCAGCTCACCACTTGGGACAGGGGATGGCTACACCTTC
.,TRBJ1-2,TRBV28,many,CASRHTKGFANYGYTF,TGTGCCAGCAGACATACAAAGGGTTTTGCCAACTATGGCTACACCTTC
TRBD1,TRBJ2-7,TRBV29-1,few,CSVEDPGDRVPYEQYF,TGCAGCGTTGAAGATCCAGGGGACAGGGTCCCCTACGAGCAGTACTTC
TRBD1,TRBJ1-2,TRBV7-9,.,CASSFDREYGYTF,TGTGCCAGCAGCTTTGACAGGGAGTATGGCTACACCTTC
TRBD2,TRBJ2-5,TRBV19,.,CASSRGTSRVVEAQYF,TGTGCCAGTAGCCGAGGGACTAGCCGGGTTGTGGAGGCCCAGTACTTC
TRBD1,TRBJ2-7,TRBV4-1,once,CASSQDPARGLEQYF,TGCGCCAGCAGCCAAGATCCCGCCAGGGGGCTTGAGCAGTACTTC
TRBD1,TRBJ2-4,TRBV7-9,.,CASSLTGGNIQYF,TGTGCCAGCAGCTTAACAGGGGGGAACATTCAGTACTTC
.,TRBJ2-1,TRBV11-3,few,CASSLELSTNNEQFF,TGTGCCAGCAGCTTAGAGCTGTCAACAAACAATGAGCAGTTCTTC
TRBD2,TRBJ2-5,TRBV20-1,few,CSASVSGRAGETQYF,TGCAGTGCTAGTGTTAGCGGGAGGGCCGGAGAGACCCAGTACTTC
.,TRBJ1-3,TRBV6-9,.,CASSYRDPRDTIYF,TGTGCCAGCAGTTACCGGGACCCTCGGGACACCATATATTTT
.,TRBJ1-1,TRBV2,many,CASSVYSEAFF,TGTGCCAGCAGTGTGTATTCTGAAGCTTTCTTT
.,TRBJ2-7,TRBV6-2/TRBV6-3,many,CASSYSSAAVTYEQYF,TGTGCCAGCAGTTACTCATCCGCCGCTGTTACCTACGAGCAGTACTTC
.,TRBJ2-3,TRBV6-5,.,CASSYSKTGAGDTQYF,TGTGCCAGCAGTTACTCGAAGACGGGGGCAGGAGATACGCAGTATTTT
TRBD1,TRBJ1-1,TRBV29-1,many,CSVEGQSNTEAFF,TGCAGCGTTGAGGGACAGTCGAACACTGAAGCTTTCTTT
TRBD2,TRBJ2-5,TRBV12-3/TRBV12-4,many,CASLRLAGIGTQYF,TGTGCCAGCCTTCGGCTAGCGGGAATTGGGACCCAGTACTTC
TRBD2,TRBJ2-7,TRBV28,many,CASSLLADSYEQYF,TGTGCCAGCAGTTTACTAGCGGATTCCTACGAGCAGTACTTC
TRBD2,TRBJ2-5,TRBV12-3/TRBV12-4,many,CASSFLGRETQYF,TGTGCCAGCAGTTTTCTCGGGAGGGAGACCCAGTACTTC
TRBD2,TRBJ2-7,TRBV6-1,many,CASSRTGTQTSGRVNEQYF,TGTGCCAGCAGCCGTACCGGGACACAGACTAGCGGGAGGGTCAACGAGCAGTACTTC
TRBD1,TRBJ1-4,TRBV20-1,.,CSAREQGAYEKLFF,TGCAGTGCTAGAGAGCAGGGGGCATATGAAAAACTGTTTTTT
TRBD2,TRBJ2-7,TRBV28,.,CASSGESSYEQYF,TGCGCCAGCAGCGGGGAAAGCTCCTACGAGCAGTACTTC
.,TRBJ2-2,TRBV20-1,few,CSAPNFRETNTGELFF,TGCAGTGCTCCAAACTTCAGGGAGACGAACACCGGGGAGCTGTTTTTT
.,TRBJ1-1,TRBV6-1,.,CASSQSWFRTEAFF,TGTGCCAGCAGCCAGAGTTGGTTCCGAACTGAAGCTTTCTTT
TRBD1,TRBJ1-5,TRBV6-1,.,CASSPDRLGPQHF,TGTGCCAGCAGCCCGGACAGGCTGGGCCCCCAGCATTTT
TRBD1,TRBJ2-7,TRBV27,.,CASSFVRGPSYEQYF,TGTGCCAGCAGTTTTGTCAGGGGGCCGTCCTACGAGCAGTACTTC
.,TRBJ2-2,TRBV12-3/TRBV12-4,.,CASTPGGTGELFF,TGTGCCAGCACCCCAGGTGGTACCGGGGAGCTGTTTTTT
TRBD1,TRBJ1-5,TRBV15,few,CATSSGDRVSQPQHF,TGTGCCACCAGCAGCGGGGACAGGGTCAGTCAGCCCCAGCATTTT
.,TRBJ2-2,TRBV7-9,few,CASSFLLRTQNTGELFF,TGCGCCAGCAGCTTTTTACTCCGGACGCAGAACACCGGGGAGCTGTTTTTT
TRBD2,TRBJ2-5,TRBV7-2,.,CASSLGGGRALGETQYF,TGTGCCAGCAGCTTAGGGGGCGGGAGGGCCTTGGGGGAGACCCAGTACTTC
.,TRBJ1-5,TRBV19,few,CASSIQRTKGQPQHF,TGTGCCAGTAGTATTCAGAGGACGAAGGGGCAGCCCCAGCATTTT
.,TRBJ1-2,TRBV5-1,.,CASSLAGPGYGYTF,TGCGCCAGCAGCTTGGCGGGGCCTGGCTATGGCTACACCTTC
.,TRBJ1-2,TRBV11-2,few,CASSLGNREHSYGYTF,TGTGCCAGCAGCTTGGGAAACAGGGAGCACAGCTATGGCTACACCTTC
.,TRBJ1-5,TRBV27,.,CASSWGGGQPQHF,TGTGCCAGCAGCTGGGGGGGCGGGCAGCCCCAGCATTTT
TRBD1,TRBJ1-1,TRBV28,many,CASTPGTENTEAFF,TGTGCCAGCACCCCAGGGACAGAGAACACTGAAGCTTTCTTT
TRBD1,TRBJ2-7,TRBV20-1,once,CSARVGTGGHEQYF,TGCAGTGCTAGAGTGGGGACAGGGGGCCACGAGCAGTACTTC
.,TRBJ2-2,TRBV29-1,.,CSVMPGLANTGELFF,TGCAGCGTGATGCCGGGACTCGCTAACACCGGGGAGCTGTTTTTT
.,TRBJ1-4,TRBV5-1,many,CASSLSLNEKLFF,TGCGCCAGCAGCCTATCGCTAAATGAAAAACTGTTTTTT
.,TRBJ2-7,TRBV3-1,.,CASSQENREQYF,TGTGCCAGCAGCCAAGAAAATCGCGAGCAGTACTTC
.,TRBJ2-7,TRBV20-1,.,CSASGVTSPSEQYF,TGCAGTGCTTCCGGGGTTACTAGCCCATCCGAGCAGTACTTC
.,TRBJ2-3,TRBV3-1,.,CASSPMEADRTDTQYF,TGTGCCAGCAGCCCTATGGAGGCGGACCGCACAGATACGCAGTATTTT
.,TRBJ1-4,TRBV27,.,CASSFLPLGRRNEKLFF,TGTGCCAGCAGTTTCCTCCCCCTCGGGAGAAGGAATGAAAAACTGTTTTTT
.,TRBJ2-5,TRBV6-2/TRBV6-3,.,CASKLEETQYF,TGTGCCAGCAAACTCGAAGAGACCCAGTACTTC
.,TRBJ1-5,TRBV11-2,.,CASSLGLGGNQPQHF,TGTGCCAGCAGCTTAGGTTTGGGTGGCAATCAGCCCCAGCATTTT
.,TRBJ2-5,TRBV2,.,CASSDVGVKETQYF,TGTGCCAGCAGTGATGTGGGAGTAAAAGAGACCCAGTACTTC
.,TRBJ1-2,TRBV12-3/TRBV12-4,.,CASTPAYYGYTF,TGTGCCAGCACCCCAGCTTACTATGGCTACACCTTC
.,TRBJ2-7,TRBV25-1,few,CASSDYRDRAYEQYF,TGTGCCAGCAGTGATTACCGGGACCGGGCCTACGAGCAGTACTTC
.,TRBJ1-1,TRBV9,.,CASSVTDTNTEAFF,TGTGCCAGCAGCGTAACGGACACAAACACTGAAGCTTTCTTT
.,TRBJ1-5,TRBV19,.,CASSIGQGFNQPQHF,TGTGCCAGTAGTATTGGGCAGGGGTTCAATCAGCCCCAGCATTTT
.,TRBJ1-2,TRBV7-9,.,CASSSKDGSNYGYTF,TGTGCCAGCAGCTCAAAGGACGGATCTAACTATGGCTACACCTTC
.,TRBJ1-5,TRBV19,.,CASSIGRQGNQPQHF,TGTGCCAGTAGTATAGGCCGGCAGGGCAATCAGCCCCAGCATTTT
TRBD1,TRBJ2-7,TRBV27,few,CASSFLGTGGREQYF,TGTGCCAGCAGTTTCCTCGGGACAGGGGGGCGGGAGCAGTACTTC